This T cell receptor beta chain was observed in a study of OX40 agonist ivuxolimab in advanced cancers. About the study as a whole: The costimulatory receptor OX40 (CD134) was targeted by ivuxolimab, a fully human IgG2 agonistic monoclonal antibody. Intravenous ivuxolimab was administered to patients every 2 weeks at six dose levels: 0.01, 0.1, 0.3, 1.5, 3 and 10 mg/kg. Among the approximately 50 dose-escalation patients, about 19 had hepatocellular carcinoma, 15 or so melanoma, 9 renal cell carcinoma and 9 head and neck cancer. In the dose-escalation cohort, more than 75% of patients were male, and the mean age was approximately 64 years, with a range of about 23 to 80. Patients were allowed to have had prior anti-PD-1, anti-PD-L1 or anti-CTLA-4 therapy, and 30% to 40% of the dose-escalation patients had previously received checkpoint inhibitors. Partial responses occurred in three dose-escalation patients, of whom one had hepatocellular carcinoma and two had cutaneous melanoma. Peripheral TCRbeta sequencing aimed to test whether ivuxolimab altered TCR sequence diversity and caused clonal T-cell expansion. The paper reports the monotherapy dose-escalation portion (N ≈ 50 patients) of the phase I ivuxolimab trial.

For sequencing of the TCRbeta CDR3 region, genomic DNA was extracted from the sorted cells. The immunoSEQ Assay was used to sequence the TCRbeta CDR3 regions. TCRdb obtained this table from immuneACCESS and retained in-frame rearrangements with V and J assigned. These tables miss some clones; where compared with another copy, unresolved V genes account for less than half of the shortfall, and the remainder is unexplained. For this sample there are roughly 34,000 clones; approximately 80% appear just once. The ten largest clonotypes hold about a tenth of the sample. With regard to this clone: This clone's antigen is unknown. Within one base of it there is no much larger clone, and no base qualities were kept.

Overall study outcomes, separate from this receptor: The antigen specificity of the clonally expanded peripheral T cells was not determined. Clonal expansion of both CD4+ and CD8+ blood T cells was observed from baseline to week 6 at doses 0.1 to 3.0 mg/kg. In partial responders in the 0.1-3.0 mg/kg groups, normalized peripheral clonal expansion was found to be among the lowest, especially among CD8+ T cells. After ivuxolimab, CD8+ T cells had more expanded clones than CD4+ T cells on average. Low levels of normalized T-cell clonal expansion were also seen in some patients who did not respond.

CDR1 MDHEN and CDR2 SYDVKM were looked up in the germline V gene. For this chain, trimming is 7 bases at the V end and 6 bases at the J end, and the number of junction bases without a gene match is 13. From cysteine to phenylalanine, the CDR3 is 16 amino acids long. The only DNA kept is the CDR3, 48 bases in frame from the first base. Patients with a history of autoimmune disease or receiving systemic immunosuppression were excluded from the trial. In every dose cohort, peripheral blood was drawn for TCR sequencing at baseline, cycle 4 day 1, and cycle 7 day 1. The samples were drawn from a first-in-human, open-label, multicenter phase I dose-escalation trial of ivuxolimab. Adults with locally advanced or metastatic melanoma, renal cell carcinoma, hepatocellular carcinoma or head and neck squamous cell carcinoma were enrolled in the trial. Before TCR sequencing, CD4+ T cells and CD8+ T cells were sorted from peripheral blood as separate populations.

Material: CD4+ or CD8+ T cells sorted from blood, obtained in a trial of the OX40 agonist ivuxolimab. The rearranged chain carries TRBV28 and TRBJ1-5; a stretch of 9 junction bases matches TRBD1. This sequence was found in an adult with an advanced solid tumor such as melanoma, head and neck, liver or kidney cancer. The DNA is TGTGCCAGCACGGGGACAGGGAGTCGGAAGAGTCAGCCCCAGCATTTT. Its amino acids are CASTGTGSRKSQPQHF. The reference TRBV28 and TRBJ1-5 proteins fill in what lies around the CDR3, so the full variable domain reads DVKVTQSSRYLVKRTGEKVFLECVQDMDHENMFWYRQDPGLGLRLIYFSYDVKMKEKGDIPEGYSVSREKKERFSLILESASTNQTSMYLCASTGTGSRKSQPQHFGDGTRLSIL.